This T cell receptor (beta chain) was identified in a study of T cell repertoires in cytomegalovirus infection. At the level of the study: Peptides in the study included HLA-C-restricted and HLA-B-restricted CMV epitopes. Signatures in public TCR beta sequences pointed to both CMV infection and matching HLA type. Findings and limits, study-wide: Of the TCR beta families, the public ones yielded a cumulative frequency that identified carriers of CMV plus the relevant HLA. In two of eight donors, the top clonotype was HLA-C-restricted CMV-specific.

The V gene's germline CDR1 is MNHNY and CDR2 SVGAGI (reference sequence). After removal of 7 bases from V and 3 bases from J, the junction contained 6 bases not matched to a gene. This CDR3 contains 13 residues. TCRdb redid the calling of the reads with MiXCR, one entry per CDR3 protein. The sample contains some 940,000 distinct CDR3 sequences, roughly a third of which appear only once. Notes on this clonotype: Antigen: not known.

The source is a human donor in good health (CMV status not recorded). Some clones in this sample may be carry-over from other donors' samples. This sequence joins TRBV6-6 and TRBJ2-7, with 7 bases matching TRBD1. This sample comprised cultured CD8+ T cells from PBMCs, obtained from culture after CMV antigen stimulation. As DNA, the CDR3 is TGTGCCAGCACAACCGGGACAGACTACGAGCAGTACGTC. The encoded protein is CASTTGTDYEQYV.